These 10 T cell receptor beta chains were all obtained from the same sample, sequenced in a study of blood T cells in healthy people across ages. PCR was performed a second time for about 6 to 11 cycles using a sample-barcoded 5' primer and a J-beta primer mix. MiXCR, applied by TCRdb to the 5' RACE reads, yields one record per CDR3 protein. Here the sample spans hundreds of thousands of distinct CDR3 sequences, 49% being singletons. What was sequenced was blood. All receptors derive from a woman in her fifties or sixties in good health.

The chain links TRBV27 to TRBJ2-3; 9 bases fit TRBD1. J was trimmed by 2 bases and V by 6 bases; bases with no gene match: 6. This CDR3 is built from 15 residues. Germline V lookup: CDR1 MNHEY, CDR2 SMNVEV (reference sequence). The CDR3 DNA reads as TGTGCCAGCAGCCGCCGGGACAGGGCCACAGATACGCAGTATTTT. Residues: CASSRRDRATDTQYF.

The chain carries TRBV3-1 and TRBJ2-2; D gene unclear. CDR1 LGHDT and CDR2 YNNKEL come from the germline V gene (reference sequence). V lost 1 base and J 7 bases, leaving 1 base between the germline ends. The CDR3 length is 11 residues. The DNA for the CDR3 is TGTGCCAGCAGCCAAGGCGGGGAGCTGTTTTTT. Its protein is CASSQGGELFF. The full variable domain, completed using reference TRBV3-1 and TRBJ2-2, is DTAVSQTPKYLVTQMGNDKSIKCEQNLGHDTMYWYKQDSKKFLKIMFSYNNKELIINETVPNRFSPKSPDKAHLNLHINSLELGDSAVYFCASSQGGELFFGEGSRLTVL.

V gene TRBV7-9 combines with J gene TRBJ2-3, with D perhaps assigned TRBD1 or TRBD2 (5 bases each). This CDR3 is 16 amino acids long. V was clipped by 5 bases and J by 8 bases, with 23 bases between them. Per germline, CDR1 SEHNR and CDR2 FQNEAQ (reference sequence). The CDR3 DNA sequence: TGTGCCAGCAGCCGTCCGGGGACCTCGGGCCTGAGTACGCAGTATTTT. Translating it yields CASSRPGTSGLSTQYF.

This rearrangement joins TRBV5-1 to TRBJ2-3; TRBD1 matches 8 bases. V was clipped by 6 bases and J by 0 bases; unmatched bases: 6. This CDR3 is built from 15 residues. In germline, CDR1 is SGHRS, CDR2 YFSETQ. Written as DNA, the CDR3 is TGCGCCAGCAATGGACAGGGCGGGAGCACAGATACGCAGTATTTT. This sequence encodes CASNGQGGSTDTQYF.

The rearrangement links TRBV20-1 to TRBJ2-3, with 9 bases lining up with TRBD1. V shed 6 bases, J shed 2 bases, and the junction held 9 bases outside the gene matches. The CDR3 totals 15 residues. From germline, CDR1 is DFQATT and CDR2 SNEGSKA (reference sequence). DNA for the CDR3: TGCAGTGCGGATATGGGACAGGGCCTCACAGATACGCAGTATTTT. It specifies CSADMGQGLTDTQYF.

The chain links TRBV29-1 to TRBJ2-1; 7 bases match TRBD2. The CDR3 contains 16 residues. The germline V gene encodes CDR1 SQVTM and CDR2 ANQGSEA. V shed 2 bases and J 3 bases; nucleotides not matched to a gene: 10. The DNA of the CDR3 is TGCAGCGTTGAACCCGTGCTAGCGGATCACTACAATGAGCAGTTCTTC. This encodes CSVEPVLADHYNEQFF.

The chain carries TRBV29-1 and TRBJ1-3; D ambiguous. Trimming stripped 6 bases from V and 0 bases from J, with 12 bases between. The V gene's germline CDR1 is SQVTM and CDR2 ANQGSEA. The CDR3 covers 14 residues. The CDR3 reads CSVLQTASGNTIYF. The CDR3 nucleotides are TGCAGCGTCCTACAGACTGCCTCTGGAAACACCATATATTTT.

This chain joins TRBV6-1 and TRBJ2-4, with 14 bases that match TRBD2. The CDR3 is 21 residues long. Germline V gene lookup returns CDR1 MNHNS and CDR2 SASEGT. J was trimmed by 2 bases and V by 7 bases; bases with no gene match: 19. Here the CDR3 DNA reads TGTGCCAGCAACCTGAGGCCCCACCGACTAGCGGGAGGGCCTTCCAAAAACATTCAGTACTTC. It encodes CASNLRPHRLAGGPSKNIQYF.

This clonotype has more than one count but fewer than ten. The rearrangement uses TRBV12-3 or TRBV12-4 and TRBJ2-3; 8 bases are shared with TRBD1. V trimming: 1 base; J trimming: 0 bases; junction bases outside the gene matches: 3. The CDR3 is made up of 16 amino acids. CDR3 coding DNA: TGTGCCAGCAGTTTAGGCACAGGGGGGAGCACAGATACGCAGTATTTT. Translated, it gives CASSLGTGGSTDTQYF.

The chain is built from TRBV6-6 and TRBJ2-4, with D possibly being TRBD1 (5 bases). The CDR3 totals 15 residues. Trimming removed 10 bases from V and 0 bases from J, with 16 bases in between. Looked up from germline, CDR1 is MNHNY and CDR2 is SVGAGI (reference sequence). The CDR3 is CAILRQILAKNIQYF. CDR3 DNA: TGTGCCATCCTCCGACAGATACTAGCCAAAAACATTCAGTACTTC.